This T cell receptor beta chain derives from a study of blood T cells in healthy people across ages. The wider study: Roughly one uniquely barcoded beta molecule per two T cells was captured. Study results and limitations: Changes seen in expanded clonotypes were possibly confounded by donor CMV status left unknown. Per million T cells, TCR beta diversity dropped roughly linearly as age increased. A conclusive naive versus antigen-experienced comparison was prevented by the unsorted PBMCs.

The use of a sample-barcoded 5' primer and a J-beta primer mix characterized a second PCR of roughly 6 to 11 cycles. TCRdb called the 5' RACE reads again in MiXCR, with one record for every CDR3 protein. The table lists roughly 720,000 distinct CDR3 sequences, 53% of them singletons. With regard to this clonotype: Its antigen remains unknown.

Input material: blood. The sequence was collected from an elderly man in good health.

CDR3 region: CASSSDGSARKNIQYF. The CDR3 bases are TGCGCCAGCAGCTCTGACGGGAGCGCTCGCAAAAACATTCAGTACTTC. V gene TRBV5-1 combines with J gene TRBJ2-4, with D possibly TRBD2 on 6 matching bases. Germline CDR1 reads SGHRS; CDR2 reads YFSETQ. V lost 3 bases, J lost 3 bases, and 16 bases lay in between. The CDR3 loop spans 16 amino acids.